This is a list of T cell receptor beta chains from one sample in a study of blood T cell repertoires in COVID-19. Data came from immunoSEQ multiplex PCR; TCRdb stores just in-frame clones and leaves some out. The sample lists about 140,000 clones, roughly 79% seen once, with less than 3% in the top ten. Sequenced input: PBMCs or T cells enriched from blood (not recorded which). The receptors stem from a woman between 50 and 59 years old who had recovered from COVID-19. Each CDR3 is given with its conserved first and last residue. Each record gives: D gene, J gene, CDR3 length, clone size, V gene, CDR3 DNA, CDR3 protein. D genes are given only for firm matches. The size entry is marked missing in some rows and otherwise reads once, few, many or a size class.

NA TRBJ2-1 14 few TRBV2 TGTGCCAGGGCGGTCCGGGACTCCTACAATGAGCAGTTCTTC CARAVRDSYNEQFF
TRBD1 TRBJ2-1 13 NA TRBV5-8 TGTGCCCGTCGGGACAGGGGTGACAATGAGCAGTTCTTC CARRDRGDNEQFF
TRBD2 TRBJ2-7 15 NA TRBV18 TGTGCCAGCTCACAGGGACTAGCGGACCCCTACGAGCAGTACTTC CASSQGLADPYEQYF
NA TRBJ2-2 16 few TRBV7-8 TGTGCCAGCAGCATCCCGGGCGGGTCGAACACCGGGGAGCTGTTTTTT CASSIPGGSNTGELFF
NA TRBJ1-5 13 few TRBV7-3 TGTGCCAGCAGCTTATTCGCGGATCAGCCCCAGCATTTT CASSLFADQPQHF
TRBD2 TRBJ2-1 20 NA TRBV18 TGTGCCAGCTCACCAATACCGGGACTAGCGGGAGTTAATGGGTACAATGAGCAGTTCTTC CASSPIPGLAGVNGYNEQFF
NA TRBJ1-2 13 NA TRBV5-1 TGCGCCAGCAGCCATTCCCAAGGGGGTGGCTACACCTTC CASSHSQGGGYTF
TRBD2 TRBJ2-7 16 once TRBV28 TGTGCCAGCAGTTCCCCCGGACTAGCGGGAGGAAACGAGCAGTACTTC CASSSPGLAGGNEQYF
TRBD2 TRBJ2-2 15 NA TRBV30 TGTGCCTGGAGTGTATTAGCGGGAGGGGCCGGGGAGCTGTTTTTT CAWSVLAGGAGELFF
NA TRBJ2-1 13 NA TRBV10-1 TGCGCCAGCAGTGAGGGAACCAGGAATGAGCAGTTCTTC CASSEGTRNEQFF
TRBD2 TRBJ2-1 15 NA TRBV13 TGTGCCAGCAGCTCAAGCGGGGGGATATGGAATGAGCAGTTCTTC CASSSSGGIWNEQFF
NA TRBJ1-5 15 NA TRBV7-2 TGTGCCAGCAGCTTACTAGGTAATAGCAATCAGCCCCAGCATTTT CASSLLGNSNQPQHF
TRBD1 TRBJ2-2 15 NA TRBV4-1 TGCGCCAGCAGCCTATACCCAGGGGGTACCGGGGAGCTGTTTTTT CASSLYPGGTGELFF
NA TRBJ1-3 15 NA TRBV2 TGTGCCAGCAGGACATTGCTAACCTCTGGAAACACCATATATTTT CASRTLLTSGNTIYF
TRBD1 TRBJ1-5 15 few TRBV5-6 TGTGCCAGCAGCTCGGGGACAGGGGATAACCAGCCCCAGCATTTT CASSSGTGDNQPQHF
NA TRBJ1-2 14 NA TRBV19 TGTGCCAGTAGTATATCCAGTCACCTCTATGGCTACACCTTC CASSISSHLYGYTF
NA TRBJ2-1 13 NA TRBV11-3 TGTGCCAGCAGCTCCCTGGGAGTGGGGGAGCAGTTCTTC CASSSLGVGEQFF
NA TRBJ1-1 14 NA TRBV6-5 TGTGCCAGCAGGATGCCAGGATCGAACACTGAAGCTTTCTTT CASRMPGSNTEAFF
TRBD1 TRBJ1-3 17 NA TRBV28 TGTGCCAGCAATTCCCGGACAGGGTTCCGGCCTGGAAACACCATATATTTT CASNSRTGFRPGNTIYF
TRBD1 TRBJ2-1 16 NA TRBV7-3 TGTGCCAGCAGCCCCACAGGGGGCGTCCGCTACAATGAGCAGTTCTTC CASSPTGGVRYNEQFF
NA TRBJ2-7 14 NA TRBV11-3 TGTGCCAGCAGCTTGACAAACGTTAACTACGAGCAGTACTTC CASSLTNVNYEQYF
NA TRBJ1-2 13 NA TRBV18 TGTGCCAGCTCAGTGAGGAGAGGAGAAGGCTACACCTTC CASSVRRGEGYTF
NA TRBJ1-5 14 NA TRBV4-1 TGCGCCAGCAGCCCAGGCGGGGGGCCTCAGCCCCAGCATTTT CASSPGGGPQPQHF
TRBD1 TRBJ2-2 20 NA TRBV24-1 TGTGCCACCAGTGATCGGACAGGGGAGGGTCCTCGCCTCAACACCGGGGAGCTGTTTTTT CATSDRTGEGPRLNTGELFF
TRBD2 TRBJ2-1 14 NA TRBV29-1 TGCAGCGCCGAGCGCGGGAGGTCCTACAATGAGCAGTTCTTC CSAERGRSYNEQFF
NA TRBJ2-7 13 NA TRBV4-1 TGCGCCAGCAGCCAAGTCAAAGGGGTCGAGCAGTACTTC CASSQVKGVEQYF
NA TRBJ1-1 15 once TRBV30 TGTGCCTGGAGCGCCTCTCTGAGATTGAACACTGAAGCTTTCTTT CAWSASLRLNTEAFF
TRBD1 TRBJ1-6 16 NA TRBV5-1 TGCGCCAGCAGCACCGGACAGGGCTCCTATAATTCACCCCTCCACTTT CASSTGQGSYNSPLHF
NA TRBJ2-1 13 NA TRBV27 TGTGCCAGCAGTGTTTGGCGGGACGGTGAGCAGTTCTTC CASSVWRDGEQFF
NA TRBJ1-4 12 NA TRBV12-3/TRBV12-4 TGTGCCAGCAGTTTGACAGGTGAAAAACTGTTTTTT CASSLTGEKLFF
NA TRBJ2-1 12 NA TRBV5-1 TGCGCCAGCAGGGAGGGGTACAATGAGCAGTTCTTC CASREGYNEQFF
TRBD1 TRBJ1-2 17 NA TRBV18 TGTGCCAGCTCACCCGTCCCGGGACAGGGAACCGACTATGGCTACACCTTC CASSPVPGQGTDYGYTF
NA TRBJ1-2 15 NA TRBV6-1 TGTGCCAGCAGTGAAGTGGCAAGGCAGGGGTATGGCTACACCTTC CASSEVARQGYGYTF
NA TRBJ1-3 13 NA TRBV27 TGTGCCAGCAGGGCGGGACCTGGAAACACCATATATTTT CASRAGPGNTIYF
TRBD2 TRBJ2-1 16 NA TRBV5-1 TGCGCCAGCCGACCCGGAGCGGGGGGCGATTACAATGAGCAGTTCTTC CASRPGAGGDYNEQFF
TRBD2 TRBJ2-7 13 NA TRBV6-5 TGTGCCAGCAGCCTAGCGGGGGAGTACGAGCAGTACTTC CASSLAGEYEQYF
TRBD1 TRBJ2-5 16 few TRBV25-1 TGTGCCAGCAGTGAAGGCTCCGGGACAGGGCAAGAGACCCAGTACTTC CASSEGSGTGQETQYF